This T cell receptor (beta chain) was identified in a study of shared clonotypes between healthy human individuals. Overall study results and limits: Sequencing depth was expected to influence donor clonotype sharing.

The CDR3 loop spans 15 amino acids. CDR1 LNHDA and CDR2 SQIVND come from the germline V gene (reference sequence). V was clipped by 3 bases and J by 8 bases, with 17 bases between them. On this clone: What it binds is unknown.

Some clones are missing from TCRdb's copy, which holds only in-frame ones; the method was immunoSEQ multiplex PCR. This table holds approximately 440,000 clones, about 74% found once. Sequenced sample: PBMCs. This TCR came from a woman aged 40 to 50 in good health. Some clones in this sample may be carry-over from other donors' samples. The V gene is TRBV19, the J gene TRBJ2-1; D might be TRBD2 (6 bases). CDR3 DNA: TGTGCCAGTAGTATTACGAGCGGAGGGGCGGATGAGCAGTTCTTC. Protein: CASSITSGGADEQFF.